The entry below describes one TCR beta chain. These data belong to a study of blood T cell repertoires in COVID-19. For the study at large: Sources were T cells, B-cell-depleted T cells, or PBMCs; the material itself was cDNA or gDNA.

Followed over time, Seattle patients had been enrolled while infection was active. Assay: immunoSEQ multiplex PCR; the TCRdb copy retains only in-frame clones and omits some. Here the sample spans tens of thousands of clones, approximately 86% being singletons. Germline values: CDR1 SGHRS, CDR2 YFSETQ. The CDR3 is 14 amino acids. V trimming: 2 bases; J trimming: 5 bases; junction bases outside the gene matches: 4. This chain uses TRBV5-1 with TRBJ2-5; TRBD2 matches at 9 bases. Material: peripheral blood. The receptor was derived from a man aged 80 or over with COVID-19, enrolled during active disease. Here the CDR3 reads CASSLAGGKETQYF. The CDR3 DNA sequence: TGCGCCAGCAGCTTAGCGGGGGGTAAGGAGACCCAGTACTTC. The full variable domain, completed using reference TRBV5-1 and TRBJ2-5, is KAGVTQTPRYLIKTRGQQVTLSCSPISGHRSVSWYQQTPGQGLQFLFEYFSETQRNKGNFPGRFSGRQFSNSRSEMNVSTLELGDSALYLCASSLAGGKETQYFGPGTRLLVL.